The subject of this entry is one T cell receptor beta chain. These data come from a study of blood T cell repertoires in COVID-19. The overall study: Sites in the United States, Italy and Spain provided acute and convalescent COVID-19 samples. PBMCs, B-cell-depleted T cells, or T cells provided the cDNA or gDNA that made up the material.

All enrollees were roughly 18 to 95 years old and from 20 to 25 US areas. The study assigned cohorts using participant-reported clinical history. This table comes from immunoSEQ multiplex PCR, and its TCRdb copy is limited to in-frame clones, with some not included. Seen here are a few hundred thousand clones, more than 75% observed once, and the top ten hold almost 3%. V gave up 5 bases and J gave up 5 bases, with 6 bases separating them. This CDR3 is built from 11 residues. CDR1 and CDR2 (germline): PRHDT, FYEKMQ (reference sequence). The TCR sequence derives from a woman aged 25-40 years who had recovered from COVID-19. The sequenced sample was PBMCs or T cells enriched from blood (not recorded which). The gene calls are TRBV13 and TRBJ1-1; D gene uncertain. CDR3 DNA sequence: TGTGCCAGCAGCGATAGTACTGAAGCTTTCTTT. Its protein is CASSDSTEAFF.